Listed below are T cell receptor beta chains from one sample, sequenced in a study of T cells in Graves' hyperthyroidism and ophthalmopathy. TCRdb itself ran the multiplex PCR reads through MiXCR, one entry per CDR3 protein. The sample records about 380,000 distinct CDR3 sequences, under 20% being singletons. Input material: blood. The source is a man aged 18-30 years with Graves' ophthalmopathy. Both conserved end residues are part of each CDR3. A D gene is named only where the DNA matches it firmly. The listing skips clone size in some rows; elsewhere it reads once, few, many or a size class.

NA	TRBV7-9	14	many	TRBJ2-3	TGTGCCAGTACCTCGGGACGGTCCGTGGATACGCAGTATTTT	CASTSGRSVDTQYF
TRBD1	TRBV18	15	many	TRBJ2-7	TGTGCCAGCTCACTGCCCGGGACAGCTACCTACGAGCAGTACTTC	CASSLPGTATYEQYF
TRBD2	TRBV14	17	NA	TRBJ2-7	TGTGCCAGCAGCCAAGATTCTCTAGCGGGGCCAGCCTACGAGCAGTACTTC	CASSQDSLAGPAYEQYF
TRBD2	TRBV6-1	15	NA	TRBJ2-3	TGTGCCAGCACCCACGGGGGGGCTAGCACAGATACGCAGTATTTT	CASTHGGASTDTQYF
NA	TRBV5-8	15	few	TRBJ1-1	TGTGCCAGCAACGACAGGTCGGTCGGGAACACTGAAGCTTTCTTT	CASNDRSVGNTEAFF
TRBD1	TRBV25-1	16	many	TRBJ1-2	TGTGCCAGCAGCCTATCGACAGGGGGCTCTGGCTATGGCTACACCTTC	CASSLSTGGSGYGYTF
TRBD2	TRBV20-1	15	NA	TRBJ2-7	TGCAGTGCGATCCAGGGGCGGGGGGTTCCCTACGAGCAGTACTTC	CSAIQGRGVPYEQYF
TRBD1	TRBV19	20	few	TRBJ2-3	TGTGCCAGTAGTATAGCCCGGAGGAGGACAGGGGGGGTCACCACAGATACGCAGTATTTT	CASSIARRRTGGVTTDTQYF
NA	TRBV2	14	NA	TRBJ2-1	TGTGCCAGCACAACCCCTGGCACATACAATGAGCAGTTCTTC	CASTTPGTYNEQFF
TRBD2	TRBV7-3	18	once	TRBJ2-1	TGTGCCAGCAGAAAGGCCGGGACTAGCGGGGGGCCCGGCAATGAGCAGTTCTTC	CASRKAGTSGGPGNEQFF